These 27 T cell receptor beta chains came from one sample sequenced in a study of beta chain features in type 1 diabetes (dated by TCRdb to 2016 to 2018). For these TCRs, the target antigens are not known. Libraries were constructed by the immunoSEQ multiplex PCR assay. All of the isolated RNA was reverse transcribed with the High Capacity cDNA Reverse Transcription Kit, so expressed TCRB transcripts were sequenced. The table was pulled from immuneACCESS by TCRdb, which kept in-frame rearrangements only. Such tables lose some clones; where checked, under half of the loss comes from unresolved V genes, and the rest has no known cause. Present in this sample are more than 250,000 clones, roughly 22% of which were seen just once. The top ten clones comprise 0.028% of the sample. Overall study outcomes, separate from this receptor: In all four CD4+ subsets, TCRB CDR3 length was moderately but significantly shorter in type 1 diabetes patients.

Sequenced: naive CD4+ T cells from blood. This sample's cell subset or site label indicates: true naive CD4+ T cells. The source is a woman aged 40 to 49 with type 1 diabetes.

The chain carries TRBV4-1 and TRBJ2-7, with a weak D call TRBD1 (6 bases). The V gene's germline CDR1 is MGHRA and CDR2 YSYEKL. The CDR3 runs 14 residues. V was clipped by 0 bases and J by 5 bases, with 11 bases between them. The CDR3 loop is CASSQDSNRDEQYF. The DNA for the CDR3 is TGCGCCAGCAGCCAAGATAGTAACAGGGACGAGCAGTACTTC.

In nucleotides, the CDR3 is TGTGCCAGCAGCGTATTTTCAGGGAACACCGGGGAGCTGTTTTTT. Its protein product is CASSVFSGNTGELFF. The J gene is TRBJ2-2, the V gene TRBV9; D is ambiguous. From germline, CDR1 is SGDLS and CDR2 YYNGEE. The germline V and J ends were trimmed by 1 base and 1 base, with 8 bases remaining between them. The CDR3 runs to 15 residues. Looking up the rest from reference TRBV9 and TRBJ2-2 gives the full variable domain: DSGVTQTPKHLITATGQRVTLRCSPRSGDLSVYWYQQSLDQGLQFLIQYYNGEERAKGNILERFSAQQFPDLHSELNLSSLELGDSALYFCASSVFSGNTGELFFGEGSRLTVL.

This clone has only a few counts. The CDR3 protein is CASSPRQEDGYTF. The CDR3 DNA follows: TGTGCCAGCAGCCCTCGACAGGAGGATGGCTACACCTTC. V is TRBV5-4 and J is TRBJ1-2; tentatively, D is TRBD1 (6 bases). The CDR3 loop spans 13 amino acids. Trimming shortened V by 4 bases and J by 6 bases, and 13 bases separated the two germline ends. Looked up from germline, CDR1 is SGHNT and CDR2 is YYREEE (reference sequence). Supplemented by reference TRBV5-4 and TRBJ1-2, the full variable domain reads ETGVTQSPTHLIKTRGQQVTLRCSSQSGHNTVSWYQQALGQGPQFIFQYYREEENGRGNFPPRFSGLQFPNYSSELNVNALELDDSALYLCASSPRQEDGYTFGSGTRLTVV.

This clone has just a few counts. This chain joins TRBV28 and TRBJ2-5; 11 nucleotides align to TRBD1. V lost 3 bases, J lost 14 bases, and 8 bases stayed unmatched. CDR1 is MDHEN and CDR2 is SYDVKM in the germline V gene. The CDR3 consists of 13 residues. The CDR3 bases are TGTGCCAGCAGTTTCCGGGACAGGGGGACGGGATACTTC. It encodes CASSFRDRGTGYF. The entire variable domain, with the rest obtained from reference TRBV28 and TRBJ2-5, is as follows: DVKVTQSSRYLVKRTGEKVFLECVQDMDHENMFWYRQDPGLGLRLIYFSYDVKMKEKGDIPEGYSVSREKKERFSLILESASTNQTSMYLCASSFRDRGTGYFGPGTRLLVL.

V usage is TRBV7-9 and J usage is TRBJ2-1; D is ambiguous. Germline CDR1 and CDR2: SEHNR and FQNEAQ (reference sequence). The CDR3 is 11 amino acids. The germline V and J ends were trimmed by 1 base and 12 bases, with 7 bases remaining between them. In DNA form, the CDR3 reads TGTGCCAGCAGCTTAGAGTCAGGGCAGTTCTTC. This encodes CASSLESGQFF.

The V and J genes are TRBV30 and TRBJ2-7; TRBD1 matches 8 bases. J was trimmed by 0 bases and V by 1 base; bases with no gene match: 5. CDR1 GTSNPN and CDR2 SVGIG come from the germline V gene (reference sequence). The CDR3 contains 15 residues. Here the CDR3 DNA reads TGTGCCTGGAGTGGCAGGGGGCCGGGCTCCTACGAGCAGTACTTC. It codes for CAWSGRGPGSYEQYF.

CDR3 amino acids: CASSYLGGAYNEQFF. CDR3 sequence (DNA): TGTGCCAGCAGCTACCTAGGGGGCGCCTACAATGAGCAGTTCTTC. The rearrangement uses TRBV7-9 and TRBJ2-1; the match to TRBD1 covers 7 bases. The CDR3 spans 15 residues. The V gene end was trimmed by 4 bases and the J gene end by 2 bases; junction bases not matched to a gene: 5. Germline CDR1 SEHNR, CDR2 FQNEAQ (reference sequence).

The chain employs TRBV19 and TRBJ2-1; 11 positions agree with TRBD1. CDR3 length equals 16 residues. Germline assignment: CDR1 LNHDA and CDR2 SQIVND (reference sequence). Trimming removed 5 bases from V and 4 bases from J; junction bases left unmatched: 7. In DNA form, the CDR3 reads TGTGCCAGTAGTTTCGGGACAGGGGGAACTTACAATGAGCAGTTCTTC. Translation: CASSFGTGGTYNEQFF.

A word on this clone: Other DNA sequences in this sample translate to the same CDR3. V usage is TRBV7-3 and J usage is TRBJ1-1; TRBD1 is a possible D gene (5 bases). V lost 2 bases and J 0 bases, leaving 7 bases between the germline ends. The germline V gene encodes CDR1 SGHTA and CDR2 FQGTGA. This CDR3 has 14 amino acids. DNA for the CDR3: TGTGCCAGCAGCTTAGGGGCCATGAACACTGAAGCTTTCTTT. It encodes CASSLGAMNTEAFF.

V usage is TRBV11-2 and J usage is TRBJ1-1, with D perhaps matching TRBD1 (5 bases). The V and J ends lost 5 bases and 1 base respectively, with 8 bases between them. Germline-derived CDR1 and CDR2 are SGHAT and FQNNGV. This CDR3 has 13 residues. CDR3 nucleotides: TGTGCCAGCAGCAGAGACAGGAACACTGAAGCTTTCTTT. Encoded protein: CASSRDRNTEAFF.

This clone has just one count. The J gene is TRBJ2-3, the V gene TRBV28; the match to TRBD1 covers 9 bases. Germline trimming cut 2 bases from V and 2 bases from J; bases unmatched to any gene: 5. Germline lookup yields CDR1 MDHEN and CDR2 SYDVKM. This CDR3 is 16 amino acids long. CDR3 loop: CASSLIGTGFTDTQYF. DNA for the CDR3: TGTGCCAGCAGTTTAATCGGGACAGGGTTCACAGATACGCAGTATTTT.

This clone was seen more than once but under ten times. The chain uses TRBV9 and TRBJ2-1, with TRBD2 identical over 9 bases. CDR1 SGDLS and CDR2 YYNGEE come from the germline V gene. The J segment lost 4 bases and the V segment lost 4 bases, leaving 15 bases of the junction unmatched. This CDR3 comprises 18 residues. The CDR3 is CASSPPLWRGGGYNEQFF. The CDR3 nucleotides read TGTGCCAGCAGCCCCCCACTGTGGCGGGGGGGCGGGTACAATGAGCAGTTCTTC.

This clone was found a few times. The rearrangement uses TRBV29-1 and TRBJ1-1; TRBD1 agrees at 9 bases. The CDR3 totals 14 residues. Germline V gene lookup returns CDR1 SQVTM and CDR2 ANQGSEA. The V segment lost 6 bases and the J segment 5 bases; nucleotides outside the gene matches: 10. CDR3 nucleotides: TGCAGCGTCCCAACAGGGGGCAGGGGGACTGAAGCTTTCTTT. This sequence encodes CSVPTGGRGTEAFF.

This clone was counted between two and nine times. This chain uses TRBV9 with TRBJ2-1; D unclear. Germline lookup yields CDR1 SGDLS and CDR2 YYNGEE. The CDR3 has 13 amino acids. Trimming removed 7 bases at V and 0 bases at J, with 8 bases between. The CDR3: CASSSSSYNEQFF. In DNA form, the CDR3 reads TGTGCCAGCTCATCTAGCTCCTACAATGAGCAGTTCTTC. Supplemented by reference TRBV9 and TRBJ2-1, the full variable domain reads DSGVTQTPKHLITATGQRVTLRCSPRSGDLSVYWYQQSLDQGLQFLIQYYNGEERAKGNILERFSAQQFPDLHSELNLSSLELGDSALYFCASSSSSYNEQFFGPGTRLTVL.

The rearrangement uses TRBV29-1 and TRBJ2-7, with a weak D call TRBD2 (5 bases). V shed 7 bases and J shed 2 bases, with 21 bases lying between them. Germline-derived CDR1 and CDR2 are SQVTM and ANQGSEA. The CDR3 totals 15 residues. The CDR3 DNA reads as TGCAGCGCCCAGAATCAAGCGGCGCCCACCTACGAGCAGTACTTC. Its protein is CSAQNQAAPTYEQYF.

The chain couples TRBV20-1 to TRBJ2-1; D unresolved. The germline V gene encodes CDR1 DFQATT and CDR2 SNEGSKA (reference sequence). V was pared by 5 bases and J by 4 bases, with 6 bases between. CDR3 length equals 11 residues. The DNA of the CDR3 is TGCAGTGCTCCTAATTACAATGAGCAGTTCTTC. This sequence encodes CSAPNYNEQFF.

The chain has TRBV28 and TRBJ1-2; tentative D call: TRBD1 (6 bases). This CDR3 region has 14 residues. CDR1 is MDHEN, CDR2 SYDVKM, per germline. V was cut by 7 bases and J by 3 bases, with 15 bases left in between. The CDR3 region is CASIPRGADYGYTF. Here the CDR3 DNA reads TGTGCCAGCATCCCTCGGGGGGCGGACTATGGCTACACCTTC.

This clone was counted a few times. The chain combines TRBV28 with TRBJ2-1, with 12 nucleotides matching TRBD2. The CDR3 extends over 16 amino acids. V was clipped by 4 bases and J by 4 bases; unmatched bases: 5. Germline lookup yields CDR1 MDHEN and CDR2 SYDVKM. CDR3 loop: CASSSLAGGVYNEQFF. DNA for the CDR3: TGTGCCAGCAGTTCGCTAGCGGGAGGGGTTTACAATGAGCAGTTCTTC. The full variable domain, completed using reference TRBV28 and TRBJ2-1, is DVKVTQSSRYLVKRTGEKVFLECVQDMDHENMFWYRQDPGLGLRLIYFSYDVKMKEKGDIPEGYSVSREKKERFSLILESASTNQTSMYLCASSSLAGGVYNEQFFGPGTRLTVL.

V is TRBV7-3 and J is TRBJ2-3, with 9 bases aligning to TRBD2. The germline V gene has CDR1 SGHTA and CDR2 FQGTGA. The CDR3 has 14 residues. After removal of 5 bases from V and 4 bases from J, the junction contained 4 bases not matched to a gene. The CDR3 sequence: CASSARLAADTQYF. The CDR3 DNA reads TGTGCCAGCAGCGCCAGACTAGCGGCAGATACGCAGTATTTT. The complete variable domain, with remaining parts taken from reference TRBV7-3 and TRBJ2-3, reads GAGVSQTPSNKVTEKGKYVELRCDPISGHTALYWYRQSLGQGPEFLIYFQGTGAADDSGLPNDRFFAVRPEGSVSTLKIQRTERGDSAVYLCASSARLAADTQYFGPGTRLTVL.

The chain recombines TRBV5-1 with TRBJ2-5; 7 bases are shared with TRBD2. This CDR3 contains 15 residues. The V gene's germline CDR1 is SGHRS and CDR2 YFSETQ. Unmatched junction bases numbered 4, after V lost 0 bases and J lost 2 bases. CDR3 sequence reads: CASSLAGGGQETQYF. The CDR3 bases are TGCGCCAGCAGCTTGGCCGGGGGAGGGCAAGAGACCCAGTACTTC.

The chain couples TRBV7-9 to TRBJ1-2; D is unresolved. Deletions cut 1 base from V and 2 bases from J, with 5 bases between. The CDR3 is made up of 13 amino acids. CDR1 SEHNR and CDR2 FQNEAQ come from the germline V gene (reference sequence). The DNA for the CDR3 is TGTGCCAGCAGCTTAGTGGAGAACTATGGCTACACCTTC. Its translation is CASSLVENYGYTF.

The chain's CDR3 is CASSRLGETDTQYF. The CDR3 region has the DNA TGTGCCAGCAGTCGATTGGGCGAGACAGATACGCAGTATTTT. The rearrangement links TRBV27 to TRBJ2-3; D gene uncertain. Germline V gene sequence: CDR1 MNHEY, CDR2 SMNVEV (reference sequence). Trimming stripped 5 bases from V and 3 bases from J, with 12 bases between. CDR3 length equals 14 residues.

The chain has TRBV29-1 and TRBJ2-3, with 7 positions matching TRBD1. CDR3 length: 14 residues. After removal of 7 bases from V and 6 bases from J, the junction contained 13 bases not matched to a gene. The V gene's germline CDR1 is SQVTM and CDR2 ANQGSEA. CDR3 nucleotides: TGCAGCGGGAACAGGGGCGCCACCGGGGATACGCAGTATTTT. Translating gives CSGNRGATGDTQYF.

The chain has TRBV9 and TRBJ2-1; D possibly corresponds to TRBD2 (7 bases). Germline V lookup: CDR1 SGDLS, CDR2 YYNGEE. The CDR3 loop spans 15 amino acids. V lost 4 bases and J lost 7, with 18 bases in between. CDR3 bases: TGTGCCAGCAGCCCCGGGGGGCCCTTAGGAAATGAGCAGTTCTTC. This translates into CASSPGGPLGNEQFF.

This clone has more than one count but fewer than ten. The J gene is TRBJ2-5, the V gene TRBV9, with 11 bases lining up with TRBD1. The CDR3 is 15 amino acids. The J segment lost 5 bases and the V segment lost 2 bases, leaving 5 bases of the junction unmatched. Germline values: CDR1 SGDLS, CDR2 YYNGEE. CDR3 sequence (DNA): TGTGCCAGCAGCGTGGACAGGGGGCGCGAGGAGACCCAGTACTTC. Translated: CASSVDRGREETQYF.

This clone was counted a few times. J is TRBJ1-5 and V is TRBV7-9; no definite D call. The CDR3 is 15 amino acids. With 3 bases removed from V and 7 bases from J, the gap between germline ends came to 16 bases. Germline-derived CDR1 and CDR2 are SEHNR and FQNEAQ (reference sequence). CDR3: CASSLGPTGGQPQHF. Written as DNA, the CDR3 is TGTGCCAGCAGCTTGGGCCCGACGGGCGGGCAGCCCCAGCATTTT.

CDR3 sequence (DNA): TGTGCCAGCAGCTTTAGGGGATTACTGGATTCACCCCTCCACTTT. Amino acid sequence: CASSFRGLLDSPLHF. The V gene is TRBV5-4, the J gene TRBJ1-6; D is possibly TRBD1 (5 bases). CDR1 is SGHNT and CDR2 is YYREEE in the germline V gene (reference sequence). This CDR3 is 15 amino acids long. V was pared by 2 bases and J by 8 bases, with 14 bases between. The full variable domain, its missing parts supplied by reference TRBV5-4 and TRBJ1-6, is ETGVTQSPTHLIKTRGQQVTLRCSSQSGHNTVSWYQQALGQGPQFIFQYYREEENGRGNFPPRFSGLQFPNYSSELNVNALELDDSALYLCASSFRGLLDSPLHFGNGTRLTVT.